This TCR beta chain was found in a study of T-cell reconstitution after alpha-beta-depleted transplantation in children (dated by TCRdb to between 2015 and 2016). Turning to the overall study: The study quantitatively tracked T-cell immune reconstitution after TCRalphabeta/CD19-depleted allogeneic hematopoietic cell transplantation in children using TCR repertoire profiling. The paper as a whole reports these results and caveats: The apparently early recovery of alphabetaT-cell counts about two months after transplant reportedly depended on only several hundred rapidly expanded clones that came from non-depleted graft cells. In some patients, high TCRbeta diversity at day 60 was attributed to recipient T cells and intrathymic progenitors that had survived conditioning. Hyperexpanded clone frequencies declined over subsequent months; after one year, T-cell counts and TCRbeta diversity were mostly attributed to newly produced T cells.

Libraries were made using PCR. For sequencing, an Illumina HiSeq 2500 was employed. TCR libraries were prepared with molecular barcoding, using unique molecular identifiers to normalize TCRbeta repertoire quantification. TCRdb reran the public reads through fastp at Q25 and MiXCR, keeping productive beta chains. Entries are consolidated by CDR3 protein sequence, retaining the most common genes and DNA. For this sample the table gives fewer than 400,000 distinct CDR3 sequences, of which more than 20% were detected only once. The top ten clones comprise over 9.5% of the sample. CDR1 and CDR2 are drawn from the germline V gene: KGHDR, SFDVKD. V is reduced by 3 bases and J by 7 bases, leaving a spacing of 18 bases between them. The CDR3 has 16 amino acids, counting the end cysteine and phenylalanine. Of the read, only the CDR3 DNA is kept; its 48 bases are in frame from base 1. This clonotype was seen only a few times. There is no known antigen for this receptor. No base qualities exist here, and no much larger clone lies one base off it.

In light of the paper, this sample's treatment or condition label describes: allogeneic hematopoietic cell transplantation with graft depleted of TCRalphabeta T cells and CD19 B cells. Transplant recipients were children who received TCRalphabeta/CD19-depleted allogeneic hematopoietic cell grafts. This chain joins TRBV24-1 to TRBJ2-1; TRBD2 is perhaps the D gene, given 5 matching bases. Sequenced here: PBMCs, mostly from graft donor cells, sampled 180 days after TCRalphabeta/CD19-depleted stem cell transplant. This receptor was identified in a male patient between 5 and 17 years old who had a stem cell transplant for acute lymphoblastic leukemia, so the T cells may come from the graft donor. DNA sequence: TGTGCCACCAGTGATCGCAACGGAAGAGGGTCGAATGAGCAGTTCTTC. It encodes CATSDRNGRGSNEQFF.